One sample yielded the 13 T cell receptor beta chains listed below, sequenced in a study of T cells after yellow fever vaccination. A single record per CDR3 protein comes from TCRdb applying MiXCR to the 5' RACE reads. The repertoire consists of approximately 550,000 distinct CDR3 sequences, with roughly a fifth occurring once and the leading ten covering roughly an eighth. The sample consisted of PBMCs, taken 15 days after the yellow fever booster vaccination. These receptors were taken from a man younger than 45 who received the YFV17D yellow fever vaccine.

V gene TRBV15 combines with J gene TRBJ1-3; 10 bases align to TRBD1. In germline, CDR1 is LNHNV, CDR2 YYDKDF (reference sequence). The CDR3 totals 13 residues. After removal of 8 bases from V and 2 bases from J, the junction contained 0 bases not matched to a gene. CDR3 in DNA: TGTGCCACCGGACAGGGGGCTGGAAACACCATATATTTT. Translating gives CATGQGAGNTIYF.

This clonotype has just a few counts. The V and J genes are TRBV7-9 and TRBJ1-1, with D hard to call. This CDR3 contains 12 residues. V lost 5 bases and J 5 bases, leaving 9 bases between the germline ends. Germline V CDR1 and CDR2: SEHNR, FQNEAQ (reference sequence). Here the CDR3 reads CASSVLGTEAFF. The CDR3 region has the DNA TGTGCCAGCAGCGTTCTGGGGACTGAAGCTTTCTTT.

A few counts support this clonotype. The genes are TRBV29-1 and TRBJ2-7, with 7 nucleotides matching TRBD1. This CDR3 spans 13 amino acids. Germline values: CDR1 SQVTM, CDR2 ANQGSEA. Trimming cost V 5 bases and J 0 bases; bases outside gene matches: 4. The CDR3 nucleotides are TGCAGCGTTAGACAGGGAAGCTCCTACGAGCAGTACTTC. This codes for CSVRQGSSYEQYF.

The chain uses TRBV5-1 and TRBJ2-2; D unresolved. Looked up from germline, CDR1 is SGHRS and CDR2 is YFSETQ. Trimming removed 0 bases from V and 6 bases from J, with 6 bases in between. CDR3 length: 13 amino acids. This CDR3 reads CASSLGEPGELFF. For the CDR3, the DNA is TGCGCCAGCAGCTTGGGGGAACCCGGGGAGCTGTTTTTT.

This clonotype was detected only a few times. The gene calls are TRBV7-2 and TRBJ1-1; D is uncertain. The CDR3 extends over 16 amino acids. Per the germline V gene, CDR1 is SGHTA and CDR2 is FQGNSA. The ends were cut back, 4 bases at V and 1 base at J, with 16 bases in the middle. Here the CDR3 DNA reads TGTGCCAGCAGCTACCTCGAGGGTAAGGGGAACACTGAAGCTTTCTTT. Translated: CASSYLEGKGNTEAFF.

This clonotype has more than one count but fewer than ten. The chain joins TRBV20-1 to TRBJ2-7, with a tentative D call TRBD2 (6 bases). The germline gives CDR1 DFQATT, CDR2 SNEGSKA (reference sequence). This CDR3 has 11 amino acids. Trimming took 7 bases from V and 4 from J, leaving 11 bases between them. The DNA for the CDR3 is TGCAGTGGGGGTAGCGGATACGAGCAGTACTTC. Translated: CSGGSGYEQYF.

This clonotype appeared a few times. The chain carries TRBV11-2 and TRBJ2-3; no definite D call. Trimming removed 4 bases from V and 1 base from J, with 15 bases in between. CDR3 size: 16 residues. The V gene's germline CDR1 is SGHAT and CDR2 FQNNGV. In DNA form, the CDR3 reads TGTGCCAGCAGCTCCCCCCCCAATATACGCACAGATACGCAGTATTTT. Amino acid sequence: CASSSPPNIRTDTQYF.

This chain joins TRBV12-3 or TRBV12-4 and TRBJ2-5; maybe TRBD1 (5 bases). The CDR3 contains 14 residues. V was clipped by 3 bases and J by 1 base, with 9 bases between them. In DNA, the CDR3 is TGTGCCAGCAGTTTCGACAGCTCCCAAGAGACCCAGTACTTC. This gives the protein CASSFDSSQETQYF.

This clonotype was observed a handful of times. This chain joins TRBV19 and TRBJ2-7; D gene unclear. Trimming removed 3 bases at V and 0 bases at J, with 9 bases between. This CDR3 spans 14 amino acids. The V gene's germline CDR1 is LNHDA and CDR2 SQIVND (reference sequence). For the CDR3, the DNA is TGTGCCAGTAGTATCGGCAGGCCCTCCTACGAGCAGTACTTC. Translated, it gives CASSIGRPSYEQYF.

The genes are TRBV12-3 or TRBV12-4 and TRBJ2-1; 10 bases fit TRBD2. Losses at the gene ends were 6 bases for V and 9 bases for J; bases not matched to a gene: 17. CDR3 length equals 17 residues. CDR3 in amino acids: CASSRGALAGAEAEQFF. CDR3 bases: TGTGCCAGCAGCCGGGGGGCGCTAGCGGGAGCAGAGGCTGAGCAGTTCTTC.

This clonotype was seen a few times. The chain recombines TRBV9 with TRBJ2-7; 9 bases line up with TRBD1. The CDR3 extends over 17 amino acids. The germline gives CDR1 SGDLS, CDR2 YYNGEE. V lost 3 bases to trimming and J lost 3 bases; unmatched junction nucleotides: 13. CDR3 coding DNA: TGTGCCAGCAGCGATGATTCCGGGACAGGGTTTCACTACGAGCAGTACTTC. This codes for CASSDDSGTGFHYEQYF. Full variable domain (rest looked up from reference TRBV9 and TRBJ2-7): DSGVTQTPKHLITATGQRVTLRCSPRSGDLSVYWYQQSLDQGLQFLIQYYNGEERAKGNILERFSAQQFPDLHSELNLSSLELGDSALYFCASSDDSGTGFHYEQYFGPGTRLTVT.

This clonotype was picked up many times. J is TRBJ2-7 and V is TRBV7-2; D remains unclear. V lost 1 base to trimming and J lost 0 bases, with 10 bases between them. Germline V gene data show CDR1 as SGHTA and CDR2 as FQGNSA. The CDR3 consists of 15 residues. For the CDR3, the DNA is TGTGCCAGCAGCTTAGATCTTAGGAGCTCCTACGAGCAGTACTTC. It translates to CASSLDLRSSYEQYF.

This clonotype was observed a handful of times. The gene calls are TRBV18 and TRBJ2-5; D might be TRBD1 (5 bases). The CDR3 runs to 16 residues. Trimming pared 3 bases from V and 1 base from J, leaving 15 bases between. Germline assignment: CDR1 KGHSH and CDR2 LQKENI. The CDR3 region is CASSPVTHRGQETQYF. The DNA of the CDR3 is TGTGCCAGCTCACCTGTGACACATAGGGGCCAAGAGACCCAGTACTTC.